The clone carrying this TCR beta chain appeared many times. Its antigen is not identified. The data originate from a study of CD8 T cells in ankylosing spondylitis. Overall study results and limits: Matched ankylosing spondylitis synovial fluid reportedly showed significant enrichment of disease-linked clones.

Trimming at V came to 5 bases and at J to 0 bases, leaving 1 base not matched to a gene. Germline CDR1 and CDR2: DFQATT and SNEGSKA (reference sequence). This CDR3 comprises 14 residues. TCRdb used MiXCR to reprocess the 5' RACE reads, holding one entry per CDR3 protein. The sample carries 150,000 or so distinct CDR3 sequences, around 17% recorded once. V is TRBV20-1 and J is TRBJ2-3; 11 bases are shared with TRBD2. Sequenced input: blood, either unsorted or a sorted T cell fraction (not recorded which). The sequence came from a male donor with ankylosing spondylitis or in good health (not recorded which). Written as DNA, the CDR3 is TGCAGTGCTCGACTAGCGGGGAGCACAGATACGCAGTATTTT. It translates to CSARLAGSTDTQYF.